Listed below are T cell receptor beta chains from one sample, sequenced in a study of blood T cells in healthy people across ages. TCRdb ran MiXCR on the 5' RACE reads and lists one entry per CDR3 protein. The sample contains approximately 960,000 distinct CDR3 sequences, approximately 32% of which appear only once. These data are also associated with another study on T cells of mothers and their children.

The material sequenced was blood. All receptors come from a woman between 35 and 50 years old in good health. Each CDR3 is given with its conserved first and last residue. D genes are given only for firm matches. Where a row states a size, it is once, few, many or the class of an expanded clone; other rows omit it.

>TRBV20-1|NA|TRBJ2-5|NA
TGCAGTGCTAGGGGGGACTCGGGAGAGACCCAGTACTTC
CSARGDSGETQYF
>TRBV5-1|TRBD1|TRBJ1-6|few
TGCGCCAGCAGCATAGGACAGGGTGGAAATTCACCCCTCCACTTT
CASSIGQGGNSPLHF
>TRBV6-5|TRBD1|TRBJ1-1|few
TGTGCCAGCAGGCCCGGGACAGGCTACCCGAACACTGAAGCTTTCTTT
CASRPGTGYPNTEAFF
>TRBV14|NA|TRBJ1-2|NA
TGTGCCAGCAGCCAAGAGGCGTTTAACTATGGCTACACCTTC
CASSQEAFNYGYTF
>TRBV11-2|TRBD2|TRBJ2-1|few
TGTGCCAGCAGCTTAGTTGACCGGGGGGGTAGCAATGAGCAGTTCTTC
CASSLVDRGGSNEQFF
>TRBV7-9|NA|TRBJ1-6|NA
TGTGCCAGCAGCCACCACATCAATAATTCACCCCTCCACTTT
CASSHHINNSPLHF
>TRBV5-8|NA|TRBJ2-4|many
TGTGCCAGCAGCTTGGGGGATTACCTAGCCAAAAACATTCAGTACTTC
CASSLGDYLAKNIQYF
>TRBV4-1|NA|TRBJ2-3|many
TGCGCCAGCAGCCAATGGCCCGAACAGGTCATTTTGGATACGCAGTATTTT
CASSQWPEQVILDTQYF
>TRBV7-3|NA|TRBJ2-7|few
TGTGCCAGCAGCTTACAGGGGTTATCCGAGCAGTACTTC
CASSLQGLSEQYF
>TRBV2|NA|TRBJ2-3|few
TGTGCCAGCAGCCCAATGAGGGGTTCCCCCAACACAGATACGCAGTATTTT
CASSPMRGSPNTDTQYF
>TRBV29-1|NA|TRBJ1-1|few
TGCAGCGTCTCCCTGGGGGGCGCGGGAACTGAAGCTTTCTTT
CSVSLGGAGTEAFF
>TRBV5-6|NA|TRBJ2-1|NA
TGTGCCAGCAGCGAAGGGACTCAACAGACTCGGGAGTTCTTC
CASSEGTQQTREFF
>TRBV7-9|NA|TRBJ1-1|NA
TGTGCCAGCAGCGCCACCTCCGGGCGTTCCACTGAAGCTTTCTTT
CASSATSGRSTEAFF
>TRBV28|TRBD1|TRBJ2-1|NA
TGTGCCAGCAGTAACCCGGGACAGGGGGTCGATGAGCAGTTCTTC
CASSNPGQGVDEQFF
>TRBV7-2|NA|TRBJ2-1|once
TGTGCCAGCAGCCAAATCTCCCTTGGAAATGTGCAGTTCTTC
CASSQISLGNVQFF
>TRBV20-1|NA|TRBJ2-7|NA
TGCAGTGCTAGGACCCCAGTCGGAGACTACGAGCAGTACTTC
CSARTPVGDYEQYF
>TRBV5-1|TRBD1|TRBJ2-1|many
TGCGCCAGCACTACCGGGACAGGGGATTACAATGAGCAGTTCTTC
CASTTGTGDYNEQFF
>TRBV7-2|NA|TRBJ2-3|NA
TGTGCCAGCACCCGAAGAGCAGATACGCAGTATTTT
CASTRRADTQYF
>TRBV7-2|TRBD1|TRBJ1-6|NA
TGTGCCAGCAGCAGAACAGGGGGAAATTCACCCCTCCACTTT
CASSRTGGNSPLHF
>TRBV6-4|NA|TRBJ1-6|NA
TGTGCCAGCCGGGACAAATATAATTCACCCCTCCACTTT
CASRDKYNSPLHF
>TRBV20-1|NA|TRBJ2-7|NA
TGCAGTGCTAGAAGGTCTTACAGCTCCTACGAGCAGTACTTC
CSARRSYSSYEQYF
>TRBV6-5|TRBD1|TRBJ1-2|few
TGTGCCAGCAGCCAAGGACAGGTTAACTATGGCTACACCTTC
CASSQGQVNYGYTF
>TRBV5-1|NA|TRBJ2-7|many
TGCGCCAGCAGTCCGAGGCCTCCCTCCTACGAGCAGTACTTC
CASSPRPPSYEQYF
>TRBV6-5|TRBD1|TRBJ1-1|few
TGTGCCAGCAGCCTCGACAGGGGCCACCCGAACACTGAAGCTTTCTTT
CASSLDRGHPNTEAFF